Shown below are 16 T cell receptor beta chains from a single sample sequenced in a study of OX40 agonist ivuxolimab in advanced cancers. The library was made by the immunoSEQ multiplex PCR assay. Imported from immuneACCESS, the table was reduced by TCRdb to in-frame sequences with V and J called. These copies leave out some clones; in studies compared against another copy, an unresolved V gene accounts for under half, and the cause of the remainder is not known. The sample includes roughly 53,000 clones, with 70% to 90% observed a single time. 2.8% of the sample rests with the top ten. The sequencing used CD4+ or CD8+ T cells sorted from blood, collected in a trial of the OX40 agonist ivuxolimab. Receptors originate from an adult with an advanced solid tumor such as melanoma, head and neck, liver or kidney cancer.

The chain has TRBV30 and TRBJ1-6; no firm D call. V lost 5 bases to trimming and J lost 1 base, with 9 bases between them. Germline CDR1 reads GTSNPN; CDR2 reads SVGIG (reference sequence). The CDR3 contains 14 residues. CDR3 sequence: CAWCPPSYNSPLHF. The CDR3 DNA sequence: TGTGCCTGGTGCCCCCCTTCCTATAATTCACCCCTCCACTTT.

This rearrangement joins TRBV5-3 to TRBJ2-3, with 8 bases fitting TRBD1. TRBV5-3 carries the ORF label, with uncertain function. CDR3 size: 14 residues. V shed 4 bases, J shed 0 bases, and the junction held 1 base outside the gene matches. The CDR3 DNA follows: TGTGCCAGAAGCCGGACAGGGAGCACAGATACGCAGTATTTT. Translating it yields CARSRTGSTDTQYF.

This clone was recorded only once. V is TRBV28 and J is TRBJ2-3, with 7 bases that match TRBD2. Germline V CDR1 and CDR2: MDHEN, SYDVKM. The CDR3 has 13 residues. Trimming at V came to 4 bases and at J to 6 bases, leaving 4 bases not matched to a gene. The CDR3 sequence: CASSSAGRDTQYF. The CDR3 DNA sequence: TGTGCCAGCAGTTCAGCGGGAAGGGATACGCAGTATTTT.

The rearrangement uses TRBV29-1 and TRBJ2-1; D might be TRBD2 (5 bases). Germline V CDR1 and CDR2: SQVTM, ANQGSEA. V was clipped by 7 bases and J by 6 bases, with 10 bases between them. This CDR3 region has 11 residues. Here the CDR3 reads CSATISNEQFF. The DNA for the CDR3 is TGCAGCGCGACTATCTCCAATGAGCAGTTCTTC.

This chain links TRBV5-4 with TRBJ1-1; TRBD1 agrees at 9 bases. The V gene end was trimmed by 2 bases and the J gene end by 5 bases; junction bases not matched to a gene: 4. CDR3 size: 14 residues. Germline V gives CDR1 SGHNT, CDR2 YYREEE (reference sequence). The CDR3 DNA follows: TGTGCCAGCAGCTTAGACAGGGGGGTAACTGAAGCTTTCTTT. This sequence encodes CASSLDRGVTEAFF.

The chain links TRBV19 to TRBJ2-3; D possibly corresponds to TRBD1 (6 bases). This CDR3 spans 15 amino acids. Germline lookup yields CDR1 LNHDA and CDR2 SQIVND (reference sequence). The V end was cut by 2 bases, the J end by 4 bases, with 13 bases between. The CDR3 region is CASSISRDISDTQYF. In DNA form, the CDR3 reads TGTGCCAGTAGTATATCCCGGGACATCTCAGATACGCAGTATTTT.

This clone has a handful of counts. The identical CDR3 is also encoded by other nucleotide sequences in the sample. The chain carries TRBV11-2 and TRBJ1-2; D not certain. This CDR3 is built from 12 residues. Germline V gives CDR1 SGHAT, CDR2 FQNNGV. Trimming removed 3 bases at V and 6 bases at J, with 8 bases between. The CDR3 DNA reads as TGTGCCAGCAGCTTGGGAAGGGATGGCTACACCTTC. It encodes CASSLGRDGYTF.

The CDR3 nucleotides are TGTGCCAGCAGGTCGACGGGACATAAAAACGAAGCTTTCTTT. Translated, it gives CASRSTGHKNEAFF. This chain joins TRBV5-6 and TRBJ1-1, with D perhaps matching TRBD1 (6 bases). Trimming shortened V by 5 bases and J by 8 bases, and 19 bases separated the two germline ends. Germline-derived CDR1 and CDR2 are SGHDT and YYEEEE. This CDR3 contains 14 residues.

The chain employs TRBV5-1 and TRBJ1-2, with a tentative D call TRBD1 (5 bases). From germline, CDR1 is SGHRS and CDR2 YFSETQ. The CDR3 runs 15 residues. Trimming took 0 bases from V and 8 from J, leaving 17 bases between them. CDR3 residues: CASSLAGETGQGYTF. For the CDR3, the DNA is TGCGCCAGCAGCTTGGCCGGGGAAACGGGGCAAGGCTACACCTTC.

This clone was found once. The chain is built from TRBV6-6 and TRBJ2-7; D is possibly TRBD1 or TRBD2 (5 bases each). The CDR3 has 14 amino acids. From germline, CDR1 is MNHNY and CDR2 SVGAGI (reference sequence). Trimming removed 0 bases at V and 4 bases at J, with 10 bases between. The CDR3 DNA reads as TGTGCCAGCAGTTACTCCCGGGACGAGTACGAGCAGTACTTC. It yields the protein CASSYSRDEYEQYF.

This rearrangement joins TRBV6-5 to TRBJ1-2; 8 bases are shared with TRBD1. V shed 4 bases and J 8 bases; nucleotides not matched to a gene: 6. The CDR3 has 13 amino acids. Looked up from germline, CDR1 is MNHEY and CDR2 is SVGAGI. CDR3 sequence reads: CASSFTGGQGYTF. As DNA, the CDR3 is TGTGCCAGCAGTTTTACAGGGGGACAAGGCTACACCTTC.

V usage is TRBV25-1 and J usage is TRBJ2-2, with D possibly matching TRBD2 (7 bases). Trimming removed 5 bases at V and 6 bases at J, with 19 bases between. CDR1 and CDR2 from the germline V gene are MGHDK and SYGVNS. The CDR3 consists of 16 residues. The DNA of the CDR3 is TGTGCCAGCAGTAGAAGGGGGGGTGCGGTAGCCGGGGAGCTGTTTTTT. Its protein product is CASSRRGGAVAGELFF.

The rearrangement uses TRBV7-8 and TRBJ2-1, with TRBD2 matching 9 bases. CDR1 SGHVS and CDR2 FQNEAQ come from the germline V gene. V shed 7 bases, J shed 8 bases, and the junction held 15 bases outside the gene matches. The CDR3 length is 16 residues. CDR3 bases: TGTGCCAGCAAGGCAGGGCGCCTAGCGGGGATCTATGAGCAGTTCTTC. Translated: CASKAGRLAGIYEQFF.

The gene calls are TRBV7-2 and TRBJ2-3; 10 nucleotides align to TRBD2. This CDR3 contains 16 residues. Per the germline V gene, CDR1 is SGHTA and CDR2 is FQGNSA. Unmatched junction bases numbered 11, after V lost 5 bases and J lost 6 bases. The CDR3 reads CASSQRAPAGGDTQYF. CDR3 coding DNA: TGTGCCAGCAGCCAGAGAGCGCCAGCGGGGGGGGATACGCAGTATTTT.

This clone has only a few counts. The CDR3 loop reads CASSRGGRVYEQYF. The CDR3 region has the DNA TGTGCCAGCAGTAGGGGGGGGCGCGTTTACGAGCAGTACTTC. V usage is TRBV14 and J usage is TRBJ2-7, with D possibly TRBD2 on 7 matching bases. V gave up 6 bases and J gave up 4 bases, with 16 bases separating them. CDR3 size: 14 residues. The germline V gene encodes CDR1 SGHDN and CDR2 FVKESK.

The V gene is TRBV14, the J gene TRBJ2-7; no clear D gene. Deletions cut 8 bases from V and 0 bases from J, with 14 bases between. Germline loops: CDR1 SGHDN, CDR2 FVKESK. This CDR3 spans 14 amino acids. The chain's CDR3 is CASDWEELSYEQYF. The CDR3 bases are TGTGCCAGCGATTGGGAAGAACTCTCCTACGAGCAGTACTTC.